This T cell receptor (delta chain) is from a study of gammadelta T cells in human blood. Whole-study findings and limits: Microbial exposure appeared to drive polyclonal γδ T cell expansion after birth.

In its sample, this clone is large (0.1 to 1%). As yet, its antigen is unknown. With CATT, TCRdb re-called clones from the RT-PCR reads. The sample holds under 250 delta-chain clones, approximately 10% seen once. The CDR3 spans 18 residues. Germline CDR1 is GEAIGNYY and CDR2 is EKD. V was pared by 3 bases and J by 0 bases, with 13 bases of the junction left unmatched. The chain has TRDV2 and TRDJ1, with 9 bases fitting TRDD3. The sequence derives from a human donor. Material: Vgamma9Vdelta2 gamma-delta T cells from infant blood. DNA for the CDR3: TGTGCCTGTGACGCACGGAGGGGATACGAGGGGTACACCGATAAACTCATCTTT. Translated: CACDARRGYEGYTDKLIF.